The next 29 T cell receptor beta chains were all read from a single sample in a study of T-cell reconstitution after alpha-beta-depleted transplantation in children. Unique molecular identifiers were used to barcode this TCRbeta library. MiXCR was run by TCRdb on the PCR reads, yielding one entry per CDR3 protein. The sample shows over 3,000 distinct CDR3 sequences, approximately 9.6% of them seen only once. Source: PBMCs, mostly from graft donor cells, taken 180 days after TCRalphabeta/CD19-depleted stem cell transplant. Receptor source: a male patient under 10 years old who had a stem cell transplant for acute lymphoblastic leukemia, so the T cells may come from the graft donor.

This clonotype was seen ten or more times. The chain combines TRBV3-1 with TRBJ2-5, with D possibly matching TRBD1 (6 bases). This CDR3 comprises 15 residues. Germline V gene sequence: CDR1 LGHDT, CDR2 YNNKEL (reference sequence). The V gene lost 1 base and the J gene lost 2 bases, with 11 bases spanning the gap. For the CDR3, the DNA is TGTGCCAGCAGCCAAGCCGACAGGCCTCAAGAGACCCAGTACTTC. Protein sequence: CASSQADRPQETQYF.

This clonotype appeared many times. V usage is TRBV6-5 and J usage is TRBJ1-2, with TRBD1 as a possible D gene (5 bases). Per germline, CDR1 MNHEY and CDR2 SVGAGI. Deletions cut 6 bases from V and 7 bases from J, with 9 bases between. This CDR3 region has 11 residues. CDR3 coding DNA: TGTGCCAGCAGGGGGCAGCTTGGCTACACCTTC. Amino acids: CASRGQLGYTF.

This clonotype was found many times. This rearrangement joins TRBV7-9 to TRBJ1-1; possibly TRBD1 for D (5 bases). Germline loops: CDR1 SEHNR, CDR2 FQNEAQ (reference sequence). V lost 3 bases, J lost 7 bases, and 15 bases lay in between. The CDR3 sequence is 14 residues long. The CDR3 here is CASSFGGVGLEAFF. CDR3 DNA: TGTGCCAGCAGCTTTGGGGGGGTTGGCCTTGAAGCTTTCTTT.

This clonotype was detected ten times or more. The chain couples TRBV7-9 to TRBJ2-3; TRBD2 matches 10 bases. From germline, CDR1 is SEHNR and CDR2 FQNEAQ (reference sequence). This CDR3 is built from 16 residues. V was clipped by 3 bases and J by 0 bases; unmatched bases: 3. The CDR3 loop reads CASSLGLALSTDTQYF. In nucleotides, the CDR3 is TGTGCCAGCAGCTTGGGACTAGCGTTGAGCACAGATACGCAGTATTTT.

This clonotype was observed many times. The CDR3 DNA is TGCAGCGTTGGGGGGGGCCGGGAGACCCAGTACTTC. This translates into CSVGGGRETQYF. The chain links TRBV29-1 to TRBJ2-5; tentatively, D is TRBD2 (7 bases). With 4 bases removed from V and 5 bases from J, the gap between germline ends came to 11 bases. Germline CDR1 SQVTM, CDR2 ANQGSEA. The CDR3 runs to 12 residues.

This clonotype was observed at least ten times. J is TRBJ2-4 and V is TRBV5-1; 8 positions agree with TRBD1. The CDR3 has 13 amino acids. Looked up from germline, CDR1 is SGHRS and CDR2 is YFSETQ. The J segment lost 7 bases and the V segment lost 4 bases, leaving 4 bases of the junction unmatched. The CDR3 protein is CASSTRQGNIQYF. DNA of the CDR3: TGCGCCAGCAGCACCCGACAGGGGAACATTCAGTACTTC.

This clonotype was seen at least ten times. The chain joins TRBV6-2 or TRBV6-3 to TRBJ1-5; unclear D gene. This CDR3 region has 15 residues. The ends were cut back, 1 base at V and 3 bases at J, with 10 bases in the middle. Germline lookup yields CDR1 MNHEY and CDR2 SVGEGT. CDR3 loop: CASSYLGPYNQPQHF. DNA of the CDR3: TGTGCCAGCAGTTACTTAGGACCGTACAATCAGCCCCAGCATTTT.

Ten or more counts support this clonotype. This sequence joins TRBV29-1 and TRBJ2-2; D remains ambiguous. Germline V CDR1 and CDR2: SQVTM, ANQGSEA. The CDR3 contains 13 residues. V was trimmed by 3 bases and J by 6 bases, leaving 11 bases between them. CDR3 sequence (DNA): TGCAGCGTTGACGATGCTGGTTCCGGGGAGCTGTTTTTT. This translates into CSVDDAGSGELFF.

In its sample, this clonotype ranks as medium-sized. This chain uses TRBV7-9 with TRBJ2-1; D is unclear. The ends were cut back, 6 bases at V and 4 bases at J, with 16 bases in the middle. The CDR3 covers 15 residues. Germline CDR1 SEHNR, CDR2 FQNEAQ (reference sequence). The CDR3 region is CASSQQVNPYNEQFF. CDR3 bases: TGTGCCAGCAGTCAGCAGGTGAATCCGTACAATGAGCAGTTCTTC. Full variable domain (remainder filled in from reference TRBV7-9 and TRBJ2-1): DTGVSQNPRHKITKRGQNVTFRCDPISEHNRLYWYRQTLGQGPEFLTYFQNEAQLEKSRLLSDRFSAERPKGSFSTLEIQRTEQGDSAMYLCASSQQVNPYNEQFFGPGTRLTVL.

This clonotype appeared many times. V is TRBV4-1 and J is TRBJ1-3; D is uncertain. There are 15 residues in the CDR3. Between the trimmed V and J ends, which lost 3 bases and 0 bases, there was a span of 9 bases. Germline CDR1 MGHRA, CDR2 YSYEKL. The CDR3 DNA reads as TGCGCCAGCAGCCATCCACAGAGCTCTGGAAACACCATATATTTT. Encoded protein: CASSHPQSSGNTIYF.

This clonotype qualifies as medium-sized. The V and J genes are TRBV7-9 and TRBJ1-1, with D unresolved. V shed 2 bases and J shed 6 bases, with 16 bases lying between them. The CDR3 runs to 15 residues. Germline CDR1 and CDR2: SEHNR and FQNEAQ (reference sequence). The CDR3 nucleotides are TGTGCCAGCAGCTTACCCGTATGGGTAAACCCTGAAGCTTTCTTT. This sequence encodes CASSLPVWVNPEAFF. Variable domain in full (rest from reference TRBV7-9 and TRBJ1-1): DTGVSQNPRHKITKRGQNVTFRCDPISEHNRLYWYRQTLGQGPEFLTYFQNEAQLEKSRLLSDRFSAERPKGSFSTLEIQRTEQGDSAMYLCASSLPVWVNPEAFFGQGTRLTVV.

This clonotype showed up many times. The chain has TRBV19 and TRBJ1-1; D is uncertain. V was clipped by 1 base and J by 6 bases, with 9 bases between them. Germline V gives CDR1 LNHDA, CDR2 SQIVND (reference sequence). The CDR3 spans 13 residues. CDR3 in DNA: TGTGCCAGTAGTATAGGACTAAATTCTGAAGCTTTCTTT. This sequence encodes CASSIGLNSEAFF.

This clonotype showed up many times. This chain links TRBV7-9 with TRBJ1-3; D call uncertain. CDR3 length: 12 amino acids. V was cut by 3 bases and J by 3 bases, with 3 bases left in between. CDR1 and CDR2 (germline): SEHNR, FQNEAQ (reference sequence). CDR3 in DNA: TGTGCCAGCAGCTTTATTGGAAACACCATATATTTT. Encoded protein: CASSFIGNTIYF.

This clonotype is medium-sized in the sample. This chain connects TRBV7-9 to TRBJ2-7, with 13 bases that match TRBD2. The ends lost 4 bases at V and 3 bases at J; junction bases unmatched: 3. This CDR3 is 15 amino acids long. Germline V gives CDR1 SEHNR, CDR2 FQNEAQ (reference sequence). CDR3 DNA: TGTGCCAGCAGCTCAAGACTAGCGGGAGGCTACGAGCAGTACTTC. This sequence encodes CASSSRLAGGYEQYF.

In its sample, this clonotype was seen once. This rearrangement joins TRBV3-1 to TRBJ2-1, with 12 nucleotides matching TRBD2. J gave up 10 bases and V 11 bases, and 12 bases lay outside the gene matches. CDR1 LGHDT and CDR2 YNNKEL come from the germline V gene (reference sequence). The CDR3 spans 14 residues. CDR3 region: CASCQGLAGGEQFF. The CDR3 DNA is TGTGCCTCCTGCCAAGGGCTAGCGGGAGGGGAGCAGTTCTTC.

By its share, this clonotype is medium-sized. The chain has TRBV7-9 and TRBJ2-3; 7 nucleotides align to TRBD2. The CDR3 runs 12 residues. The germline gives CDR1 SEHNR, CDR2 FQNEAQ (reference sequence). The V segment lost 6 bases and the J segment 7 bases; nucleotides outside the gene matches: 4. This CDR3 is CASRILANTQYF. CDR3 coding DNA: TGTGCCAGCAGAATACTAGCGAATACGCAGTATTTT.

This clonotype has a count of ten or more. The J gene is TRBJ2-5, the V gene TRBV7-9; D not certain. This CDR3 region has 14 residues. The germline CDR1 and CDR2 sequences are SEHNR and FQNEAQ (reference sequence). V lost 1 base, J lost 9 bases, and 15 bases lay in between. CDR3 sequence: CASSLGGKKLAQYF. The CDR3 nucleotides are TGTGCCAGCAGCTTAGGAGGCAAGAAGTTGGCCCAGTACTTC.

This clonotype was seen a single time. This chain uses TRBV3-1 with TRBJ2-1, with 8 bases identical to TRBD2. Per germline, CDR1 LGHDT and CDR2 YNNKEL (reference sequence). Unmatched junction bases numbered 19, after V lost 10 bases and J lost 11 bases. This CDR3 comprises 15 residues. The CDR3 nucleotides are TGTGCCACCTGCCCCTCCTCCTTACTAGCGGTACAGCAGTTCTTC. It encodes CATCPSSLLAVQQFF.

This clonotype has a count of ten or more. V gene TRBV5-1 combines with J gene TRBJ1-4; D is uncertain. Germline CDR1 is SGHRS and CDR2 is YFSETQ. The germline V and J ends were trimmed by 5 bases and 8 bases, with 13 bases remaining between them. The CDR3 length is 13 residues. CDR3 bases: TGCGCCAGCAGTTTCGCGGGATTCGAAAAACTGTTTTTT. Encoded protein: CASSFAGFEKLFF.

This clonotype has at least ten counts. This chain connects TRBV19 to TRBJ1-1; tentative D call: TRBD1 (5 bases). Looked up from germline, CDR1 is LNHDA and CDR2 is SQIVND (reference sequence). The CDR3 contains 14 residues. Trimming cost V 8 bases and J 5 bases, with 18 bases left between them. CDR3 in DNA: TGTGCCAGTGAATTAGGGCAGGGAAGAACTGAAGCTTTCTTT. Protein product: CASELGQGRTEAFF.

This clonotype was seen repeatedly, ten times or more. This chain links TRBV5-6 with TRBJ2-1, with D perhaps given as TRBD1 or TRBD2 (5 bases each). Trimming cost V 2 bases and J 0 bases, with 12 bases left between them. In germline, CDR1 is SGHDT, CDR2 YYEEEE. The CDR3 is 16 amino acids. The CDR3 DNA follows: TGTGCCAGCAGCTTAAAGGGGACGGGCTCCTACAATGAGCAGTTCTTC. It translates to CASSLKGTGSYNEQFF.

In this sample, this clonotype turned up many times. V and J are TRBV18 and TRBJ2-5, with no clear D. The V gene's germline CDR1 is KGHSH and CDR2 LQKENI. The CDR3 sequence is 12 residues long. V was trimmed by 3 bases and J by 0 bases, leaving 2 bases between them. CDR3: CASSPYQETQYF. CDR3 DNA: TGTGCCAGCTCACCCTACCAAGAGACCCAGTACTTC.

This clonotype was observed at least ten times. This chain uses TRBV5-1 with TRBJ2-2; D gene unclear. The CDR3 is 15 amino acids. Trimming removed 4 bases from V and 3 bases from J, with 13 bases in between. Germline loops: CDR1 SGHRS, CDR2 YFSETQ. The CDR3: CASSRPQGDTGELFF. The CDR3 bases are TGCGCCAGCAGCCGACCTCAAGGTGACACCGGGGAGCTGTTTTTT.

This clonotype was recorded at least ten times. The rearrangement links TRBV7-9 to TRBJ2-5; 8 bases line up with TRBD1. V lost 1 base to trimming and J lost 5 bases; unmatched junction nucleotides: 9. The germline CDR1 and CDR2 sequences are SEHNR and FQNEAQ (reference sequence). The CDR3 totals 16 residues. The CDR3 loop is CASSLGRTGRLETQYF. The CDR3 region has the DNA TGTGCCAGCAGCTTAGGCCGGACAGGGAGGTTGGAGACCCAGTACTTC.

This clonotype appeared many times. The chain is built from TRBV9 and TRBJ2-2; D is unclear. Germline V gene lookup returns CDR1 SGDLS and CDR2 YYNGEE. V shed 9 bases and J shed 3 bases, with 15 bases lying between them. The CDR3 is 14 residues long. CDR3 protein: CAKPRAVDTGELFF. CDR3 DNA sequence: TGTGCCAAACCTCGTGCGGTTGACACCGGGGAGCTGTTTTTT.

This clonotype is judged medium-sized. The V and J genes are TRBV28 and TRBJ2-4; D call uncertain. Germline CDR1 reads MDHEN; CDR2 reads SYDVKM. The CDR3 has 12 residues. Trimming took off 4 bases at V and 9 bases at J, with 10 bases between the two ends. The CDR3 loop is CASSSPNRIQYF. CDR3 bases: TGTGCCAGCAGTTCCCCCAACCGCATTCAGTACTTC. The variable domain in full, completed from reference TRBV28 and TRBJ2-4, reads DVKVTQSSRYLVKRTGEKVFLECVQDMDHENMFWYRQDPGLGLRLIYFSYDVKMKEKGDIPEGYSVSREKKERFSLILESASTNQTSMYLCASSSPNRIQYFGAGTRLSVL.

The chain links TRBV10-1 to TRBJ2-1; possibly TRBD2 for D (5 bases). Germline values: CDR1 WNHNN, CDR2 SYGVQD (reference sequence). The V end lost 1 base, the J end lost 0 bases, and 16 bases lay between the germline ends. CDR3 length: 18 amino acids. In DNA form, the CDR3 reads TGCGCCAGCAGTGAGTTCCCCATAGCGTCGAGCTCCTACAATGAGCAGTTCTTC. It encodes CASSEFPIASSSYNEQFF.

At least ten counts were recorded for this clonotype. The CDR3, as DNA: TGCGCCAGCAGCTTGTCTGGGGATGATACGCAGTATTTT. As protein: CASSLSGDDTQYF. This rearrangement joins TRBV5-1 to TRBJ2-3; D is ambiguous. V was trimmed by 1 base and J by 6 bases, leaving 9 bases between them. The germline V gene has CDR1 SGHRS and CDR2 YFSETQ. The CDR3 runs 13 residues.

This clonotype appeared many times. The chain combines TRBV5-6 with TRBJ1-1; TRBD1 might be the D (5 bases). The CDR3 has 16 residues. Trimming took 0 bases from V and 3 from J, leaving 15 bases between them. Germline V CDR1 and CDR2: SGHDT, YYEEEE. CDR3 DNA: TGTGCCAGCAGCTTGGCCCCCGCAGACAGCTACACTGAAGCTTTCTTT. Translating it yields CASSLAPADSYTEAFF.